This TCR beta chain was recorded in a study of blood T cell repertoires in COVID-19. Study-level information: Spain, Italy and the United States supplied samples that represented acute and convalescent COVID-19. The cDNA or gDNA used as material had been derived from T cells, B-cell-depleted T cells, or PBMCs.

Generated by immunoSEQ multiplex PCR, the TCRdb table keeps only in-frame clones and is missing some. The profile shows roughly 160,000 clones, about four fifths of them singletons. Seattle's enrolled individuals joined amid active infection and were then monitored longitudinally. The CDR3 spans 12 residues. Germline-derived CDR1 and CDR2 are LGHNT and FRNRAP. Trimming left V 6 bases short and J 0 bases short, with 6 bases between. The chain is built from TRBV12-5 and TRBJ2-7; no definite D call. The sequenced sample was peripheral blood. This receptor was taken from a woman older than 75 with COVID-19, enrolled during active disease. The CDR3 region is CASGLSSYEQYF. The CDR3 region has the DNA TGTGCTAGTGGACTGAGCTCCTACGAGCAGTACTTC.